What follows are 20 T cell receptor beta chains derived from one specimen sequenced in a study of shared clonotypes between healthy human individuals. This table comes from immunoSEQ multiplex PCR, and its TCRdb copy is limited to in-frame clones, with some not included. Of approximately 99,000 clones listed, about 71% are singletons. The sequenced material came from memory CD8+ T cells sorted from blood. This sample's subset: CD45RO+ cells pooled with CCR7-negative TemRA cells. These receptors were obtained from a woman aged 25 to 39 in good health.

This clone was observed a few times. J is TRBJ2-5 and V is TRBV28; TRBD1 or TRBD2 may be the D gene (5 bases each). CDR1 and CDR2 (germline): MDHEN, SYDVKM. This CDR3 region has 15 residues. V was pared by 2 bases and J by 2 bases, with 12 bases between. The CDR3 DNA is TGTGCCAGCAGTTTAGGGACGGGACCACAAGAGACCCAGTACTTC. Amino acid sequence: CASSLGTGPQETQYF.

The chain links TRBV4-1 to TRBJ2-5; D may be TRBD1 (5 bases). The J call may be faulty, since TRBJ2-7 better matches the DNA end. CDR1 is MGHRA, CDR2 YSYEKL, per germline. This CDR3 contains 13 residues. In DNA, the CDR3 is TGCGCCAGCCGCGAGTGGGGCCGGAACGAGCAGTACTTC. It specifies CASREWGRNEQYF.

The chain carries TRBV6-1 and TRBJ2-5; D remains ambiguous. The CDR3 covers 13 residues. Deletions cut 0 bases from V and 5 bases from J, with 7 bases between. Germline CDR1 MNHNS, CDR2 SASEGT. The DNA for the CDR3 is TGTGCCAGCAGTGAAGCTTTGGCGGAGACCCAGTACTTC. Protein sequence: CASSEALAETQYF.

This clone came up once. With a far larger clone one base away, a read error is the likely cause. DNA of the CDR3: TGTGCCAGCAGCCTGCGGTGGGTACGAGGGAGCGAGCAGCACTTC. This translates into CASSLRWVRGSEQHF. V and J are TRBV14 and TRBJ2-7; perhaps TRBD2 as D (5 bases). CDR1 and CDR2 from the germline V gene are SGHDN and FVKESK. The CDR3 has 15 residues.

The rearrangement joins TRBV28 to TRBJ1-2, with TRBD1 matching over 10 bases. V shed 6 bases and J 0 bases; nucleotides not matched to a gene: 4. CDR1 is MDHEN and CDR2 is SYDVKM in the germline V gene. The CDR3 totals 15 residues. Here the CDR3 reads CASSRGTGANYGYTF. Here the CDR3 DNA reads TGTGCCAGCAGCCGGGGGACAGGGGCTAACTATGGCTACACCTTC.

The genes are TRBV25-1 and TRBJ1-3; tentative D call: TRBD1 (5 bases). CDR1 is MGHDK, CDR2 SYGVNS, per germline. Trimming removed 3 bases from V and 0 bases from J, with 9 bases in between. This CDR3 spans 15 amino acids. In DNA, the CDR3 is TGTGCCAGCAGTGATGGGACTGTCTCTGGAAACACCATATATTTT. Translated, it gives CASSDGTVSGNTIYF.

The chain uses TRBV5-6 and TRBJ2-7, with 13 bases fitting TRBD2. The CDR3 spans 15 residues. The V and J ends lost 1 base and 7 bases, in that order; junction bases with no gene match: 5. CDR1 is SGHDT, CDR2 YYEEEE, per germline. The DNA for the CDR3 is TGTGCCAGCAGCTTGCTGGGACTAGCGGGACAGGAGCAGTACTTC. This translates into CASSLLGLAGQEQYF.

This chain uses TRBV9 with TRBJ2-2; the match to TRBD2 covers 9 bases. The V gene's germline CDR1 is SGDLS and CDR2 YYNGEE. There are 16 residues in the CDR3. The trim removed 0 bases at V and 7 bases at J, leaving 7 bases unmatched. CDR3 DNA: TGTGCCAGCAGCGTAGAAGGTAGCGGGAGAGTCGGGGAGCTGTTTTTT. This codes for CASSVEGSGRVGELFF.

The rearrangement joins TRBV4-1 to TRBJ2-1; perhaps TRBD2 as D (6 bases). This CDR3 has 16 amino acids. Trimming cost V 2 bases and J 6 bases, with 17 bases left between them. Germline V lookup: CDR1 MGHRA, CDR2 YSYEKL. The CDR3 loop reads CASSQPSKGGSNEQFF. The CDR3 DNA is TGCGCCAGCAGCCAACCTTCGAAGGGAGGTAGCAATGAGCAGTTCTTC.

Only a few counts were recorded for this clone. V gene TRBV15 combines with J gene TRBJ2-7; D perhaps matches TRBD2 (6 bases). Trimming removed 5 bases at V and 2 bases at J, with 10 bases between. The CDR3 consists of 13 residues. Germline V CDR1 and CDR2: LNHNV, YYDKDF (reference sequence). This CDR3 is CATSGGLAYEQYF. The CDR3 DNA follows: TGTGCCACCAGCGGGGGACTTGCCTACGAGCAGTACTTC.

V and J are TRBV4-1 and TRBJ2-7, with D tentatively TRBD1 (5 bases). Per the germline V gene, CDR1 is MGHRA and CDR2 is YSYEKL. The CDR3 is 15 residues long. Trimming shortened V by 3 bases and J by 3 bases, and 15 bases separated the two germline ends. CDR3 sequence: CASSHRFYRNYEQYF. DNA for the CDR3: TGCGCCAGCAGCCACCGTTTTTACAGGAACTACGAGCAGTACTTC.

CDR3 in amino acids: CASSLRLAVASEQYF. The CDR3 DNA reads TGCGCCAGCAGCTTGCGGTTAGCGGTGGCATCCGAGCAGTACTTC. The V gene is TRBV5-1, the J gene TRBJ2-7; perhaps TRBD2 as D (6 bases). Trimming pared 1 base from V and 6 bases from J, leaving 17 bases between. The CDR3 sequence is 15 residues long. Germline values: CDR1 SGHRS, CDR2 YFSETQ.

The genes are TRBV13 and TRBJ2-1; D is unclear. V was clipped by 4 bases and J by 4 bases, with 5 bases between them. The CDR3 sequence is 12 residues long. The germline V gene encodes CDR1 PRHDT and CDR2 FYEKMQ (reference sequence). CDR3 region: CASSSPYNEQFF. CDR3 sequence (DNA): TGTGCCAGCAGCTCCCCGTACAATGAGCAGTTCTTC.

The genes are TRBV5-6 and TRBJ2-7; D unclear. Trimming removed 1 base from V and 2 bases from J, with 13 bases in between. The CDR3 sequence is 15 residues long. Germline V CDR1 and CDR2: SGHDT, YYEEEE. Here the CDR3 reads CASSLTNVPAYEQYF. The CDR3 DNA follows: TGTGCCAGCAGCTTGACAAACGTCCCGGCCTACGAGCAGTACTTC.

The chain employs TRBV4-2 and TRBJ2-1; 9 bases are shared with TRBD2. The CDR3 runs to 17 residues. The V and J ends lost 2 bases and 0 bases, in that order; junction bases with no gene match: 5. Germline loops: CDR1 LGHNA, CDR2 YNFKEQ. CDR3 nucleotide sequence: TGTGCCAGCAGCCAACATAGCGGGGGACCCTCCTACAATGAGCAGTTCTTC. It yields the protein CASSQHSGGPSYNEQFF.

The chain has TRBV28 and TRBJ1-5; D gene uncertain. The germline V gene encodes CDR1 MDHEN and CDR2 SYDVKM. This CDR3 has 15 residues. The V end lost 7 bases, the J end lost 0 bases, and 13 bases lay between the germline ends. CDR3 loop: CASTIHADSNQPQHF. In DNA, the CDR3 is TGTGCCAGCACAATTCATGCGGATAGCAATCAGCCCCAGCATTTT. Using reference TRBV28 and TRBJ1-5 for the parts outside the CDR3, the full variable domain is DVKVTQSSRYLVKRTGEKVFLECVQDMDHENMFWYRQDPGLGLRLIYFSYDVKMKEKGDIPEGYSVSREKKERFSLILESASTNQTSMYLCASTIHADSNQPQHFGDGTRLSIL.

V usage is TRBV15 and J usage is TRBJ2-6, with D hard to call. V dropped 5 bases and J dropped 0 bases, with 8 bases sitting between them. Per the germline V gene, CDR1 is LNHNV and CDR2 is YYDKDF (reference sequence). This CDR3 has 15 residues. The CDR3 DNA is TGTGCCACCAGCGTCCGGACCTCTGGGGCCAACGTCCTGACTTTC. It encodes CATSVRTSGANVLTF.

The J gene is TRBJ1-4, the V gene TRBV5-6; no clear D gene. Germline CDR1 reads SGHDT; CDR2 reads YYEEEE. The CDR3 has 14 residues. With 3 bases removed from V and 7 bases from J, the gap between germline ends came to 13 bases. The CDR3 sequence is CASSSTMGIEKLFF. The CDR3 DNA is TGTGCCAGCAGCTCAACTATGGGAATTGAAAAACTGTTTTTT.

Written as DNA, the CDR3 is TGTGCCAGCAGTCCCGGGACTAGCGGGAACCCCTACGAGCAGTACTTC. It encodes CASSPGTSGNPYEQYF. The genes are TRBV2 and TRBJ2-7; 13 bases are a match to TRBD2. The CDR3 runs to 16 residues. The trim removed 5 bases at V and 2 bases at J, leaving 6 bases unmatched. The germline gives CDR1 SNHLY, CDR2 FYNNEI.

The chain employs TRBV28 and TRBJ1-5; D is unresolved. V was shortened by 8 bases and J by 0 bases, with 26 bases between the two germline ends. CDR1 is MDHEN and CDR2 is SYDVKM in the germline V gene. This CDR3 region has 19 residues. The CDR3 loop reads CASDNEGLFGADSNQPQHF. The CDR3 DNA reads as TGTGCCAGCGATAACGAAGGACTCTTTGGCGCCGATAGCAATCAGCCCCAGCATTTT.